These T cell receptor beta chains were read from a single sample in a study of T cell repertoires in cytomegalovirus infection. These receptors' targets are unknown. From the reads, TCRdb called clonotypes with MiXCR, one entry per CDR3 protein. The sample lists 680,000 or so distinct CDR3 sequences; about 30% were seen once. Sequenced material: cultured PBMCs, taken from culture after CMV antigen stimulation. All receptors come from a human donor in good health (CMV status not recorded). Some clones in this sample may be carry-over from other donors' samples. The conserved cysteine and the conserved F or W are not part of the CDR3 here. Part of the rows lack a size; the others show once, few, many or a class for expanded clones.

clone_size	cdr3_length	v_call	j_call	cdr3_aa
many	13	TRBV7-8	TRBJ1-1	ASSFRQTMNTEAF
-	18	TRBV11-2	TRBJ2-7	ASSLDLWTGAHLGGYEQY
few	15	TRBV9	TRBJ1-5	ASSVGDRVGRNQPQH
-	12	TRBV5-4	TRBJ1-4	ASSSDRDNEKLF
-	14	TRBV5-4	TRBJ1-1	ASSPVGVMENTEAF
few	14	TRBV2	TRBJ2-3	ASDTRASGSGDTQY
many	12	TRBV7-2	TRBJ2-7	ASSTEARSYEQY
-	10	TRBV20-1	TRBJ2-3	SARDGSHTQY
many	10	TRBV7-6	TRBJ1-1	ASSWRTGEAF
-	12	TRBV27	TRBJ2-1	ASTLFGNPNEQF
-	15	TRBV6-6	TRBJ2-1	ASSPGRATPSVNEQF
-	12	TRBV7-9	TRBJ1-4	ASSPMGTGEKLF
-	11	TRBV6-1	TRBJ1-2	ASSYGTPYGYT
few	11	TRBV28	TRBJ2-3	ASSLPVTDTQY
few	12	TRBV10-3	TRBJ1-1	AISGGQGNTEAF
few	12	TRBV7-2	TRBJ1-1	ASSLAIGSTEAF
-	12	TRBV7-9	TRBJ1-6	ASSLNQADSPLH
few	14	TRBV11-3	TRBJ2-2	ASSLTSGSGDGELF
-	13	TRBV7-9	TRBJ1-4	ASSLGGSNWEKLF
few	13	TRBV7-2	TRBJ2-1	ASSLGHWNPWEQF
-	12	TRBV5-4	TRBJ2-7	ASSLRGNFYEQY
-	14	TRBV7-2	TRBJ2-1	ASSATAGLVSDEQF
-	12	TRBV12-3/TRBV12-4	TRBJ1-2	ASSLHQSNYGYT
few	11	TRBV20-1	TRBJ2-3	SAPGQGADTQY
-	17	TRBV5-4	TRBJ1-2	ASSPIIAGTGIAPYGYT
many	14	TRBV7-9	TRBJ2-1	ASSLAVAEPYNEQF
few	12	TRBV5-6	TRBJ1-5	ASSSYGPGQPQH